The sequence of this T cell receptor beta chain was determined in a study of Ad26.COV2.S vaccination and SARS-CoV-2 variants. General study findings and limits: Reportedly, spike-specific CD8+ and CD4+ T cell responses achieved substantial breadth once vaccination had taken place.

Indicated treatment: roughly 19 received Ad26.COV2.S at low or high dose, single or two shots; roughly five received placebo; per-sample allocation not given. The investigators took samples on day 63 after the first vaccine or placebo injection. Details on this clone: Its matching antigen is unknown.

Here immunoSEQ multiplex PCR was the method, and the copy in TCRdb shows in-frame clones only, minus some. Here the sample spans roughly 300,000 clones, less than 90% being singletons. V lost 1 base, J lost 7 bases, and 7 bases lay in between. The CDR3 loop spans 12 amino acids. The germline gives CDR1 MNHEY, CDR2 SVGEGT. Material: peripheral blood, obtained in a trial of Ad26.COV2.S vaccine versus placebo. The sequence derives from a person between 18 and 60 years old who received the Ad26.COV2.S COVID-19 vaccine or a placebo. The chain couples TRBV6-2 or TRBV6-3 to TRBJ1-1; the D is unclear. The CDR3: CASSYFRFEAFF. The CDR3 DNA reads as TGTGCCAGCAGTTACTTTAGGTTTGAAGCTTTCTTT.